A single sample gave rise to the 29 T cell receptor beta chains below, sequenced in a study of shared clonotypes between healthy human individuals. TCRdb's copy holds only in-frame clones and misses some; the assay was immunoSEQ multiplex PCR. The sample includes 150,000 to 200,000 clones, approximately 92% of them seen just once. The sequenced sample consisted of naive CD4+ T cells sorted from blood. Subset reported: CD45RA+ positively selected. These receptor sequences come from a woman in her 30s in good health.

This clone was picked up a small number of times. V and J are TRBV11-2 and TRBJ1-1, with unresolved D. Germline CDR1 is SGHAT and CDR2 is FQNNGV. This CDR3 region has 14 residues. V lost 1 base and J 4 bases, leaving 10 bases between the germline ends. CDR3 DNA sequence: TGTGCCAGCAGCTTAGCAGAGGCAAGCACTGAAGCTTTCTTT. Residues: CASSLAEASTEAFF.

This clone was counted only a few times. The V call is TRBV10-1, the J call TRBJ2-7; D assignment may be TRBD1 or TRBD2 (5 bases each). The germline V gene has CDR1 WNHNN and CDR2 SYGVQD (reference sequence). CDR3 length: 15 amino acids. V shed 3 bases and J shed 5 bases, with 17 bases lying between them. CDR3 amino acids: CASSDAPGLGDEQYF. The CDR3 DNA is TGCGCCAGCAGTGACGCACCGGGGCTAGGGGACGAGCAGTACTTC.

V is TRBV2 and J is TRBJ2-7, with D maybe TRBD1 (6 bases). This CDR3 is built from 15 residues. Per germline, CDR1 SNHLY and CDR2 FYNNEI. Trimming removed 2 bases from V and 2 bases from J, with 13 bases in between. CDR3 DNA sequence: TGTGCCAGCAGTGAACAGACAGGTGGACCCTACGAGCAGTACTTC. It encodes CASSEQTGGPYEQYF.

Comment on this clone: The junction differs from germline at one of its ends, possibly a read error. Here the CDR3 DNA reads TGCAGTGCAAGGACCTCCTTCGAGCAGTACTTC. Protein sequence: CSARTSFEQYF. This chain connects TRBV20-1 to TRBJ2-5; D is undetermined. The DNA end is more similar to TRBJ2-7, so the J call may be wrong. The CDR3 loop spans 11 amino acids. Germline V gene data show CDR1 as DFQATT and CDR2 as SNEGSKA (reference sequence).

J is TRBJ2-5 and V is TRBV28, with D tentatively TRBD2 (5 bases). The CDR3 consists of 13 residues. From germline, CDR1 is MDHEN and CDR2 SYDVKM. The germline V and J ends were trimmed by 3 bases and 0 bases, with 5 bases remaining between them. DNA of the CDR3: TGTGCCAGCAGTTTGGACTACCAAGAGACCCAGTACTTC. Its protein product is CASSLDYQETQYF.

The chain joins TRBV5-6 to TRBJ2-7, with D uncertain. Germline V gives CDR1 SGHDT, CDR2 YYEEEE. The CDR3 sequence is 12 residues long. Trimming removed 0 bases at V and 7 bases at J, with 8 bases between. The CDR3 is CASSLVSGEQYF. The CDR3 DNA is TGTGCCAGCAGCTTGGTCTCCGGGGAGCAGTACTTC.

The rearrangement joins TRBV29-1 to TRBJ2-7; 10 bases align to TRBD2. This CDR3 is built from 14 residues. The germline V gene has CDR1 SQVTM and CDR2 ANQGSEA. V dropped 5 bases and J dropped 5; count of bases not matched to a gene: 9. The CDR3 bases are TGCAGCGTTCAAAGCGGGAGGGCCCGAAACGAGCAGTACTTC. Its protein product is CSVQSGRARNEQYF.

The rearrangement joins TRBV28 to TRBJ1-3, with no clear D. The V end lost 5 bases, the J end lost 0 bases, and 14 bases lay between the germline ends. This CDR3 is 16 amino acids long. CDR1 and CDR2 from the germline V gene are MDHEN and SYDVKM. The CDR3 loop is CASSPLREDSGNTIYF. DNA of the CDR3: TGTGCCAGCAGTCCTTTACGGGAGGACTCTGGAAACACCATATATTTT.

The chain couples TRBV4-2 to TRBJ1-4; D might be TRBD1 (6 bases). The CDR3 is 14 amino acids. Trimming left V 0 bases short and J 5 bases short, with 7 bases between. The germline CDR1 and CDR2 sequences are LGHNA and YNFKEQ. The CDR3 reads CASSQDTGNEKLFF. In DNA, the CDR3 is TGTGCCAGCAGCCAAGATACAGGGAATGAAAAACTGTTTTTT.

The chain recombines TRBV11-2 with TRBJ2-7; D is uncertain. This CDR3 comprises 15 residues. Germline lookup yields CDR1 SGHAT and CDR2 FQNNGV. V shed 0 bases and J shed 0 bases, with 9 bases lying between them. The CDR3 sequence: CASSLEETGSYEQYF. The CDR3 DNA reads as TGTGCCAGCAGCTTAGAGGAGACGGGCTCCTACGAGCAGTACTTC. Drawing the rest from reference TRBV11-2 and TRBJ2-7, the complete variable domain is EAGVAQSPRYKIIEKRQSVAFWCNPISGHATLYWYQQILGQGPKLLIQFQNNGVVDDSQLPKDRFSAERLKGVDSTLKIQPAKLEDSAVYLCASSLEETGSYEQYFGPGTRLTVT.

The J gene is TRBJ2-2, the V gene TRBV11-2; TRBD2 matches 12 bases. CDR3 length: 15 residues. J lost 4 bases, V lost 5 bases, and 2 bases had no gene match. Germline V gene lookup returns CDR1 SGHAT and CDR2 FQNNGV. Written as DNA, the CDR3 is TGTGCCAGCAGCCGGACTAGCGGGACCACCGGGGAGCTGTTTTTT. It translates to CASSRTSGTTGELFF.

The chain couples TRBV5-1 to TRBJ1-1; a weak D match, TRBD1 (6 bases). V lost 4 bases to trimming and J lost 0 bases, with 13 bases between them. This CDR3 has 15 amino acids. The germline V gene encodes CDR1 SGHRS and CDR2 YFSETQ. This CDR3 is CASSLIGGVNTEAFF. The CDR3, as DNA: TGCGCCAGCAGCCTCATAGGGGGAGTGAACACTGAAGCTTTCTTT.

The chain employs TRBV29-1 and TRBJ2-1; tentative D call: TRBD2 (7 bases). The CDR3 contains 15 residues. The germline V gene encodes CDR1 SQVTM and CDR2 ANQGSEA. V shed 4 bases and J shed 7 bases, with 20 bases lying between them. The CDR3 DNA follows: TGCAGCGTTGTTAGATCGGGGGGCCGGTGGAATGAGCAGTTCTTC. Amino acids: CSVVRSGGRWNEQFF.

DNA for the CDR3: TGTGCCAGCAGCGGTAGCGGGAGAGTTGCCGGGGAGCTGTTTTTT. Protein product: CASSGSGRVAGELFF. The chain links TRBV9 to TRBJ2-2; 9 nucleotides agree with TRBD2. J lost 6 bases, V lost 3 bases, and 6 bases had no gene match. This CDR3 has 15 residues. Germline CDR1 reads SGDLS; CDR2 reads YYNGEE.

This sequence joins TRBV6-5 and TRBJ1-1, with D possibly TRBD1 on 5 matching bases. The CDR3 length is 13 residues. Germline-derived CDR1 and CDR2 are MNHEY and SVGAGI. V was clipped by 5 bases and J by 1 base, with 8 bases between them. The CDR3 region has the DNA TGTGCCAGCAGTCTTCAGGGGAACACTGAAGCTTTCTTT. Protein sequence: CASSLQGNTEAFF.

J is TRBJ2-5 and V is TRBV27; D uncertain. The germline gives CDR1 MNHEY, CDR2 SMNVEV (reference sequence). The germline V and J ends were trimmed by 6 bases and 2 bases, with 13 bases remaining between them. This CDR3 is 14 amino acids long. CDR3 sequence: CASRPTEIQETQYF. The CDR3 nucleotides are TGTGCCAGCAGGCCTACAGAAATTCAAGAGACCCAGTACTTC.

V usage is TRBV6-5 and J usage is TRBJ2-7; 9 bases match TRBD1. The trim removed 5 bases at V and 3 bases at J, leaving 8 bases unmatched. Germline-derived CDR1 and CDR2 are MNHEY and SVGAGI. The CDR3 extends over 15 amino acids. The CDR3: CASSGTGTGIYEQYF. The CDR3 nucleotides read TGTGCCAGCAGTGGAACCGGGACAGGGATCTACGAGCAGTACTTC.

About this clone: One junction end disagrees with the germline gene, perhaps due to a read error. This chain connects TRBV18 to TRBJ1-1, with 7 bases matching TRBD1. Germline assignment: CDR1 KGHSH and CDR2 LQKENI. The CDR3 extends over 15 amino acids. The CDR3 protein is CASSPLPRGRTEPFF. For the CDR3, the DNA is TGTGCCAGCTCACCACTCCCGAGGGGGCGGACTGAACCTTTCTTT.

The V and J genes are TRBV7-9 and TRBJ2-7, with 11 nucleotides matching TRBD2. V shed 1 base and J 7 bases; nucleotides not matched to a gene: 12. Germline CDR1 reads SEHNR; CDR2 reads FQNEAQ (reference sequence). This CDR3 is built from 17 residues. The CDR3 protein is CASSLGQTSGSEYEQYF. Here the CDR3 DNA reads TGTGCCAGCAGCTTAGGGCAAACTAGCGGGAGTGAGTATGAGCAGTACTTC.

The chain joins TRBV6-1 to TRBJ2-6; D ambiguous. The CDR3 extends over 17 amino acids. Germline V lookup: CDR1 MNHNS, CDR2 SASEGT. The V and J ends lost 1 base and 2 bases respectively, with 12 bases between them. The DNA of the CDR3 is TGTGCCAGCAGTGAAGTCCGCCGTTCGGCTGGGGCCAACGTCCTGACTTTC. Amino acid sequence: CASSEVRRSAGANVLTF.

The chain joins TRBV19 to TRBJ2-5; TRBD2 might be the D (6 bases). The end of the DNA is better explained by TRBJ2-7, so the J call may be wrong. Looked up from germline, CDR1 is LNHDA and CDR2 is SQIVND (reference sequence). The length of the CDR3 is 14 residues. The DNA of the CDR3 is TGTGCCAGTAGTATGGCTGGGGAGGCCTACGAGCAGTACTTC. This codes for CASSMAGEAYEQYF.

V is TRBV7-9 and J is TRBJ2-1, with TRBD2 matching 13 bases. The V and J ends lost 1 base and 4 bases, in that order; junction bases with no gene match: 7. The CDR3 runs to 18 residues. Germline CDR1 SEHNR, CDR2 FQNEAQ (reference sequence). The CDR3 DNA reads as TGTGCCAGCAGCTTAGGGACTAGCGGGAGCGGGATATACAATGAGCAGTTCTTC. It is translated as CASSLGTSGSGIYNEQFF.

This chain uses TRBV27 with TRBJ2-7; D is possibly TRBD1 (5 bases). The V end was cut by 2 bases, the J end by 6 bases, with 17 bases between. The germline V gene encodes CDR1 MNHEY and CDR2 SMNVEV (reference sequence). CDR3 length: 15 amino acids. The CDR3 DNA is TGTGCCAGCAGTTTAGGGGCTCCCCGTAGGGGCGAGCAGTACTTC. Translation: CASSLGAPRRGEQYF.

V usage is TRBV10-3 and J usage is TRBJ2-5, with D possibly matching TRBD2 (6 bases). The J call may be wrong; the DNA end is better matched by TRBJ2-7. This CDR3 is 16 amino acids long. The germline gives CDR1 ENHRY, CDR2 SYGVKD. The CDR3 loop reads CAISDQAGASSYEQYF. The CDR3 nucleotides are TGTGCCATCAGTGATCAAGCGGGTGCCAGCTCCTACGAGCAGTACTTC.

The rearrangement uses TRBV28 and TRBJ2-1, with TRBD2 identical over 9 bases. CDR1 is MDHEN, CDR2 SYDVKM, per germline. The V and J ends lost 4 bases and 0 bases, in that order; junction bases with no gene match: 7. The CDR3 runs to 17 residues. For the CDR3, the DNA is TGTGCCAGCAGTTCTACGGCAGCGGGAGGCTCCTACAATGAGCAGTTCTTC. As protein: CASSSTAAGGSYNEQFF.

The CDR3 here is CASSPDRTASYEQYF. CDR3 DNA: TGTGCCAGCTCACCAGACAGGACAGCCTCCTACGAGCAGTACTTC. This chain uses TRBV18 with TRBJ2-7; D is possibly TRBD1 (6 bases). The CDR3 contains 15 residues. The ends were cut back, 2 bases at V and 0 bases at J, with 11 bases in the middle. Germline V gene data show CDR1 as KGHSH and CDR2 as LQKENI.

V usage is TRBV28 and J usage is TRBJ1-1; D gene uncertain. CDR1 and CDR2 from the germline V gene are MDHEN and SYDVKM. With 2 bases removed from V and 7 bases from J, the gap between germline ends came to 14 bases. There are 14 residues in the CDR3. In DNA form, the CDR3 reads TGTGCCAGCAGTTTAGTTAGGGTTGCGGGTGAAGCTTTCTTT. Translating it yields CASSLVRVAGEAFF.

This clone was recorded only once. Here the CDR3 DNA reads TGTGCCAGCAGTTACGGACCGACAGGGAGGAACACTGAAGCTTTCTTT. Translating it yields CASSYGPTGRNTEAFF. The rearrangement links TRBV6-5 to TRBJ1-1; 7 nucleotides agree with TRBD1. The CDR3 is 16 residues long. The V and J ends lost 2 bases and 1 base, in that order; junction bases with no gene match: 7. Germline assignment: CDR1 MNHEY and CDR2 SVGAGI.

The chain couples TRBV10-3 to TRBJ2-7; no clear D gene. CDR3 length: 11 amino acids. The V gene's germline CDR1 is ENHRY and CDR2 SYGVKD. V shed 2 bases and J shed 3 bases, with 2 bases lying between them. CDR3 residues: CAISENYEQYF. CDR3 DNA sequence: TGTGCCATCAGTGAGAACTACGAGCAGTACTTC.